This T cell receptor (beta chain) was profiled in a study of T cell repertoires in cytomegalovirus infection (dated by TCRdb to the late 2010s). Regarding the study in general: Alongside well-studied HLA-B-restricted epitopes, the peptide stimulations were aimed at recently identified HLA-C-restricted CMV epitopes, whose presentation resists viral immunomodulation. Donor HLA type was relevant to the analysis, because carriage of CMV infection together with the matching HLA type was indicated by public TCR beta signatures. Points the paper makes about the study in general: Cumulative frequency of public TCR beta family members discriminated carriers of CMV infection plus the relevant HLA type in this cohort and an independent roughly 340-donor cohort. In the ex vivo response, HLA-C-restricted CMV-specific TCR beta clonotypes were dominant, and in two of eight donors the single most frequent clonotype came from this HLA-C-restricted group.

V sheds 0 bases and J sheds 6 bases, leaving 9 bases between their ends. CDR3 length: 15 amino acids, cysteine to phenylalanine. The read is trimmed to its CDR3 DNA, 45 bases read in frame from base 1. CDR1 and CDR2 were assigned from the germline V gene as MNHEY and SVGAGI. Sequencing was carried out with an Illumina HiSeq 1500. Using fastp at Q25 and MiXCR, TCRdb reprocessed the public reads and kept productive beta chains. All rows with the same CDR3 protein become a single entry with the most common DNA and genes. This sample lists about 78,000 distinct CDR3 sequences; about 37% were detected once. 85% to 95% of the sample is held by the ten biggest clonotypes. Concerning this clonotype: This receptor's antigen is unknown. Base quality data are lacking; no much larger clone is found one base away.

The sample's treatment or condition label, in plain terms: in vitro stimulation with specific CMV peptide epitopes to enrich CMV-specific T cells. This receptor was obtained from a human donor in good health (CMV status not recorded). Some clones in this sample may be carry-over from other donors' samples. The V and J genes are TRBV6-5 and TRBJ1-6, with the D gene too uncertain to name. The sequencing used CD8+ T cells from cultured PBMCs, collected from culture after CMV antigen stimulation. The DNA reads TGTGCCAGCAGTTACTCGGTGTTCAGTAATTCACCCCTCCACTTT. Translated, this is CASSYSVFSNSPLHF.